The rows below give T cell receptor beta chains drawn from one sample of a study of response to subunit inactivated influenza vaccine. TCRdb called the RT-PCR reads again in MiXCR, with one record for every CDR3 protein. The sample comprises hundreds of thousands of distinct CDR3 sequences, approximately 10% of which are singletons, and about 11% rests with the top ten. These same data were also listed under a study on T cells expressing NK-cell markers.

Sequencing was performed on PBMCs from blood, taken on the day of vaccination. All receptors derive from a man in his fifties who received an inactivated influenza vaccine. The CDR3 runs from the conserved cysteine through the conserved F or W. The order of the fields is clone size, V gene, D gene, J gene, CDR3 DNA, CDR3 protein. A D gene is named only where the DNA matches it firmly. Expanded clones are given a class, and other clones once, few, many or no size at all.

>few|TRBV13|.|TRBJ1-1
TGTGCCAGCACCATAAGGGGGGATCTGAACACTGAAGCTTTCTTT
CASTIRGDLNTEAFF
>few|TRBV12-3/TRBV12-4|TRBD2|TRBJ2-7
TGTGCCAGCAGTTTTAGCGGGGGGGCACTCGAGCAGTACTTC
CASSFSGGALEQYF
>few|TRBV11-2|TRBD1|TRBJ2-7
TGTGCCAGCAGCTTAGAATGGGACAGTACCTACGAGCAGTACTTC
CASSLEWDSTYEQYF
>many|TRBV28|TRBD1|TRBJ1-1
TGTGCCAGCAGACGATGGACAGGGGGTAGGACTGAAGCTTTCTTT
CASRRWTGGRTEAFF
>once|TRBV7-2|.|TRBJ1-2
TGTGCCAGCAGCTTAGCGCCTCTGAGGGCCTGGGGCTATGGCTACACCTTC
CASSLAPLRAWGYGYTF
>.|TRBV11-2|TRBD1|TRBJ1-6
TGTGCCAGCAGCCACAGGGGTCTCAGGGGTAATTCACCCCTCCACTTT
CASSHRGLRGNSPLHF
>few|TRBV5-1|.|TRBJ2-7
TGCGCCAGCAGCTTGGGGCAGCTCCTCTCCTACGAGCAGTACTTC
CASSLGQLLSYEQYF
>many|TRBV6-2/TRBV6-3|.|TRBJ1-5
TGTGCCAGCAAACAAGGAGAGGGCGTCGGCAATCAGCCCCAGCATTTT
CASKQGEGVGNQPQHF
>few|TRBV29-1|.|TRBJ2-3
TGCAGCGTTGATGCGACTAGCACAGATACGCAGTATTTT
CSVDATSTDTQYF
>.|TRBV29-1|.|TRBJ2-7
TGCAGCGGCCGAGACAACGCCTACGAGCAGTACTTC
CSGRDNAYEQYF
>.|TRBV12-3/TRBV12-4|TRBD1|TRBJ2-3
TGTGCCAGCAGCCCCGCCCGGGACAGGGAGGATACGCAGTATTTT
CASSPARDREDTQYF
>few|TRBV28|TRBD1|TRBJ2-2
TGTGCCAGCAGTATAGACAGGGACACCGGGGAGCTGTTTTTT
CASSIDRDTGELFF
>.|TRBV4-3|.|TRBJ1-4
TGCGCCAGCAGCCCGCAGGGCCGAAATGAAAAACTGTTTTTT
CASSPQGRNEKLFF
>.|TRBV5-1|TRBD2|TRBJ2-7
TGCGCCAGCAGCTTGCGAATCGGGGGGGTTGAGCAGTACTTC
CASSLRIGGVEQYF
>.|TRBV7-2|.|TRBJ2-1
TGTGCCAGCAGCTTAGAAGCGACAGATGTTAATGAGCAGTTCTTC
CASSLEATDVNEQFF
>few|TRBV7-3|.|TRBJ1-6
TGTGCCAGCAGCTTCTCACAGAATTCACCCCTCCACTTT
CASSFSQNSPLHF
>.|TRBV29-1|TRBD1|TRBJ2-3
TGCAGCGTCAGGGACAGCCTTGCTAGCACAGATACGCAGTATTTT
CSVRDSLASTDTQYF
>many|TRBV5-1|TRBD1|TRBJ1-5
TGCGCCAGCAGCCTGAGACAGGGCGATCAGCCCCAGCATTTT
CASSLRQGDQPQHF
>.|TRBV6-1|TRBD2|TRBJ2-7
TGTGCCAGCAGTCCAAGCGGGGGGGCTTTGTACGAGCAGTACTTC
CASSPSGGALYEQYF
>.|TRBV5-6|.|TRBJ1-4
TGTGCCAGCAGCTTGAATACTCTAAATGAAAAACTGTTTTTT
CASSLNTLNEKLFF
>few|TRBV12-3/TRBV12-4|.|TRBJ1-6
TGTGCCAGCGGACCGGGCCCCCTGTTGGATTCACCCCTCCACTTT
CASGPGPLLDSPLHF
>.|TRBV5-1|.|TRBJ2-3
TGCGCCAGCAGCCCCCGGGGGCCCGGCACAGATACGCAGTATTTT
CASSPRGPGTDTQYF
>.|TRBV27|TRBD1|TRBJ2-5
TGTGCCAGCAGGATAAGGGGACCGGGACAGGGGATGGAGACCCAGTACTTC
CASRIRGPGQGMETQYF
>.|TRBV20-1|TRBD2|TRBJ2-1
TGCAGTGCTAGAGATAGGGACTATGGAGTCAATGAGCAGTTCTTC
CSARDRDYGVNEQFF
>.|TRBV6-2/TRBV6-3|TRBD1|TRBJ2-6
TGTGCCAGCAGTCCCCCGACAGGGAGCTCTGGGGCCAACGTCCTGACTTTC
CASSPPTGSSGANVLTF
>few|TRBV18|.|TRBJ2-3
TGTGCCAGCTCACCCCTGAACACAGATACGCAGTATTTT
CASSPLNTDTQYF
>.|TRBV7-2|.|TRBJ2-5
TGTGCCAGCAGCTTAGTACCCGGACAGACCCAGTACTTC
CASSLVPGQTQYF
>.|TRBV12-3/TRBV12-4|TRBD2|TRBJ2-7
TGTGCCAGCAGTTTGTCGCGGGGGTGGATCGACGAGCAGTACTTC
CASSLSRGWIDEQYF
>many|TRBV6-1|TRBD1|TRBJ2-3
TGTGCCAGCAGCCCACAGGTTCAGGGGGCAGATACGCAGTATTTT
CASSPQVQGADTQYF
>.|TRBV27|.|TRBJ2-7
TGTGCCAGCAGTTTTTCAACAGGGTCCGAGCAGTACTTC
CASSFSTGSEQYF
>.|TRBV4-3|.|TRBJ1-6
TGCGCCAGCAGCCACTTGACAACCGGGGCCTCACCCCTCCACTTT
CASSHLTTGASPLHF
>many|TRBV28|.|TRBJ1-2
TGTGCCAGCAGTACCGTACGCAGGGATGTGTATGGCTACACCTTC
CASSTVRRDVYGYTF
>.|TRBV11-1|.|TRBJ2-4
TGTGCCAGCAGCTCCTCCCCTGGAGGGGCAGGGGACATTCAGTACTTC
CASSSSPGGAGDIQYF
>.|TRBV2|.|TRBJ2-7
TGTGCCAGCAGTGCGGACCGGGACACAACCTACGAGCAGTACTTC
CASSADRDTTYEQYF
>few|TRBV12-3/TRBV12-4|TRBD2|TRBJ2-7
TGTGCCAGCACTATTAGCGGGGGGGCCCACGAGCAGTACTTC
CASTISGGAHEQYF
>.|TRBV20-1|TRBD2|TRBJ2-1
TGCAGTGCTTCGACCTGGACTAGCCCCGATGAGCAGTTCTTC
CSASTWTSPDEQFF
>.|TRBV6-2/TRBV6-3|TRBD2|TRBJ2-1
TGTGCCAGCATGGGACTAGCGGGAGGGCCTCCCAGAAATGAGCAGTTCTTC
CASMGLAGGPPRNEQFF
>.|TRBV27|.|TRBJ1-6
TGTGCCAGCAGGCCAACAGGGAGCTGGACTAACGGGCCTTATAATTCACCCCTCCCCTTT
CASRPTGSWTNGPYNSPLPF
>few|TRBV6-1|.|TRBJ2-7
TGTGCCAGCAGTAGAGACAGACCTCTCGAGCAGTACTTC
CASSRDRPLEQYF
>.|TRBV27|.|TRBJ2-5
TGTGCCACCGCCAGGGGGAGGAACCAAGAGACCCAGTACTTC
CATARGRNQETQYF
>few|TRBV24-1|.|TRBJ2-3
TGTGCCACCAGTGATTTGGGGTCTTTCGCAGATACGCAGTATTTT
CATSDLGSFADTQYF
>few|TRBV7-2|.|TRBJ2-3
TGTGCCAGCAGCTTAGAACTCCTGGGGGTAGATACGCAGTATTTT
CASSLELLGVDTQYF
>.|TRBV18|.|TRBJ2-1
TGTGCCAGCTCGCTATCTGGCCGAGGCCCCTACAATGAGCAGTTCTTC
CASSLSGRGPYNEQFF
>many|TRBV28|TRBD2|TRBJ2-1
TGTGCCAGCAGTCCCACTCCGGGACTAGCGGGAGTGTTAAGTTATGAGCAGTTCTTC
CASSPTPGLAGVLSYEQFF
>.|TRBV5-6|TRBD2|TRBJ2-5
TGTGCCAGCAGCTGGGGAGCGGGAGGGAAAGAGACCCAGTACTTC
CASSWGAGGKETQYF
>few|TRBV30|TRBD2|TRBJ2-3
TGTGCCTGGAGAACCGGGACTAGCGGGGGAGCAGATACGCAGTATTTT
CAWRTGTSGGADTQYF
>many|TRBV20-1|.|TRBJ1-5
TGCAGTGCCTGGGACGGACCTTATAGCAATCAGCCCCAGCATTTT
CSAWDGPYSNQPQHF
>.|TRBV7-2|TRBD1|TRBJ1-2
TGTGCCAGCAGCTTAGGGACAGGGAGGATAGGCTACACCTTC
CASSLGTGRIGYTF
>.|TRBV5-1|TRBD2|TRBJ2-2
TGCGCCAGCAGCTCCAACGGGGCGGGAGTAGTGACCGGGGAGCTGTTTTTT
CASSSNGAGVVTGELFF